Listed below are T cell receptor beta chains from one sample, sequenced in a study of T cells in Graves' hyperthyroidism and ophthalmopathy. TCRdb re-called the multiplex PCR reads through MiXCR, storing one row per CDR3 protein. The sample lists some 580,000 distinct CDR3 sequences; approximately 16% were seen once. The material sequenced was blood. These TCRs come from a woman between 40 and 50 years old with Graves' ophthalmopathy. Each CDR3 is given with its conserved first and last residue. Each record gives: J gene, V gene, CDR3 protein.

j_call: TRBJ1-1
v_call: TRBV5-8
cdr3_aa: CASSPRQGSTEAFF

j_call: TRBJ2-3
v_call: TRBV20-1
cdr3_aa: CSAGLNTPDTQYF

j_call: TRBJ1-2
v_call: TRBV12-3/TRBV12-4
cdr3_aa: CASSSGQWGYTF

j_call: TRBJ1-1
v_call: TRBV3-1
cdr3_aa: CASSQGTPIKAFF

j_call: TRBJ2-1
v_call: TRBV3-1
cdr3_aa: CASSPGTGAYNEQFF

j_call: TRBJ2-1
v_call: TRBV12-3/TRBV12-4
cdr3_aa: CASSLGIAETYNEQFF

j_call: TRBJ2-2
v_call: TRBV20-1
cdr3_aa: CSARLANTGELFF

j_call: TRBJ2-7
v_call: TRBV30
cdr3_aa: CAWTHPSSGRNEQYF

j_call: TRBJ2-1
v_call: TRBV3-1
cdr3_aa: CASSGVASGQSYNEQFF

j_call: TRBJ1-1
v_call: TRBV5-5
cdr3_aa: CASSFVDSLNTEAFF

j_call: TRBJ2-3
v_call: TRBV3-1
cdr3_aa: CASSPRTTITDTQYF

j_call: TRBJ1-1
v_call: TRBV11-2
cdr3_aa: CASSFGGEAFF

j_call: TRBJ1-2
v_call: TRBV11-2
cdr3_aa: CASSLGQSSYTF

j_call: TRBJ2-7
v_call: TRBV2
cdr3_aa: CASRRQGSYEQYF

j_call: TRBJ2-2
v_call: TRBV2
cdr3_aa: CASSVHRANTGELFF

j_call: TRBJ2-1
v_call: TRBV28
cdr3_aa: CASSPWESSYNEQFF

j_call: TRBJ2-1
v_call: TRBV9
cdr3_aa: CASSQISGQVTNEQFF

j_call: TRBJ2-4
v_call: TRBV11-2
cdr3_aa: CASSLRQPGVDIQYF

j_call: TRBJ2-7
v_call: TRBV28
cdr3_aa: CASVRLGLGEQYF

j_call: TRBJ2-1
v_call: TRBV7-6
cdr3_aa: CASSSLAGSIYNEQFF

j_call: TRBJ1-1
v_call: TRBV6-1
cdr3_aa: CASRIREPFGVTEAFF

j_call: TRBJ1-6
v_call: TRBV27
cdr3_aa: CASSLTGASDSPLHF

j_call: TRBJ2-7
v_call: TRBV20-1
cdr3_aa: CSARVQAGSYEQYF

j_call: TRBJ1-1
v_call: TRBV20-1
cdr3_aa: CSARPFGGGTEAFF

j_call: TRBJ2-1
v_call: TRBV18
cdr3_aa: CASSPTRGAYNEQFF

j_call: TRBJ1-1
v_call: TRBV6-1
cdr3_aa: CASGDRDHTEAFF

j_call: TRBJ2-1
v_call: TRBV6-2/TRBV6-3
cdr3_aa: CASSTQARYYNEQFF

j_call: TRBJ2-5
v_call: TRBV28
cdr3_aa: CASLRRGYQETQYF

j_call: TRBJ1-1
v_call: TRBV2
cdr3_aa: CASSEAGGFDTEAFF

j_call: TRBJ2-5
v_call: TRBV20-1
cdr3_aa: CCAGKPPQETQYF

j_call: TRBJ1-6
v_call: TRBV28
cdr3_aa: CASSQTGYNSPLHF

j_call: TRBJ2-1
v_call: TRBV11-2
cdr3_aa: CASTEYNEQFF

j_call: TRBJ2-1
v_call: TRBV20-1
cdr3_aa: CSALPGLLNNEQFF

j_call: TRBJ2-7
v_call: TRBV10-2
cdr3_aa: CASGDEDLEQYF

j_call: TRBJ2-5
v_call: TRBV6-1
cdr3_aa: CASSEGDRQGARETQYF

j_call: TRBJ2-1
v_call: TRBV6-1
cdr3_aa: CASSLGTSGVYEQFF

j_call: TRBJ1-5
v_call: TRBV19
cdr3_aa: CASGEGTHSNQPQHF

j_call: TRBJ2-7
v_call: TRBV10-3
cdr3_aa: CAISHRDSYEQYF

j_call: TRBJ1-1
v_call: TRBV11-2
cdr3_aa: CASSLGYRNTEAFF

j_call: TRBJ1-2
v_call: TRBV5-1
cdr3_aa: CASSYQDRPRTF

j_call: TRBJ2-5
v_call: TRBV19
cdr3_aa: CASSITPDRDGTQYF

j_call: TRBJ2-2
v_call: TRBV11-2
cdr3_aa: CASRGTSVATGELFF

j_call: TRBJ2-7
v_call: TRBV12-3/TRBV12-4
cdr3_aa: CASSSPGQGAQEQYF

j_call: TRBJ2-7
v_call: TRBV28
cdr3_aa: CASSPTGLSYEQYF

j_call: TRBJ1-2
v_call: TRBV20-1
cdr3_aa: CSARYDRAAGYTF

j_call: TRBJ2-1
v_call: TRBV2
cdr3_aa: CASYQAGRGNEQFF

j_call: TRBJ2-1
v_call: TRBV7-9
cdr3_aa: CASSSVSGSSYNEQFF

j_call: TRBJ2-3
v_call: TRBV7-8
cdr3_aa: CASSRTSGGSTDTQYF

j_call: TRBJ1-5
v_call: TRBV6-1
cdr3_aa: CASSRSMDSNQPQHF

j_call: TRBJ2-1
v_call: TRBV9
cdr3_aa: CASSVAGTGIGGEQFF

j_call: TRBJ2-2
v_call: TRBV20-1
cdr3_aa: CSATSGSSTGELFF

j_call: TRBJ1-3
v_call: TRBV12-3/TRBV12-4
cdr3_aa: CASNRDVKYF

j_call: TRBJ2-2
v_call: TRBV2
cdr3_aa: CASSGALPTGELFF